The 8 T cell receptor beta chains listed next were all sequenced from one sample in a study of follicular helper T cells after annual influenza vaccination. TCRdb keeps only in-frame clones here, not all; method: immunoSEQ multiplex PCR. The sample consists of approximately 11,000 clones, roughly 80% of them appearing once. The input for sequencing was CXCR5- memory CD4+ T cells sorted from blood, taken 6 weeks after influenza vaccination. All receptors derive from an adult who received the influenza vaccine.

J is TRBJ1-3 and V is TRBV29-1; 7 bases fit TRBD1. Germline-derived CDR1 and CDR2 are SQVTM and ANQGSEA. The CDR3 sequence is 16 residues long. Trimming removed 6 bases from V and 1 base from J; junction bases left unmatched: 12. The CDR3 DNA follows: TGCAGCGTGAGACAGGGAAATTTAAAGTCTGGAAACACCATATATTTT. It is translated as CSVRQGNLKSGNTIYF.

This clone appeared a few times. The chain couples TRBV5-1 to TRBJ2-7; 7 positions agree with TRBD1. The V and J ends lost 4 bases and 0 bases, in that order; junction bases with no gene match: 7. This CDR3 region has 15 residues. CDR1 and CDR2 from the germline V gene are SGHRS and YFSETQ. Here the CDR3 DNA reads TGCGCCAGCAGCCTGACGGGGACAGACTCCTACGAGCAGTACTTC. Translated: CASSLTGTDSYEQYF.

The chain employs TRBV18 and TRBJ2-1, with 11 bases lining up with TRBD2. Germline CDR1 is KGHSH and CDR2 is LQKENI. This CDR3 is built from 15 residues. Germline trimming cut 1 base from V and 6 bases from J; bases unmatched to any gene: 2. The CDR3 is CASSPLGLAGNEQFF. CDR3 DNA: TGTGCCAGCTCACCACTAGGACTAGCGGGCAATGAGCAGTTCTTC.

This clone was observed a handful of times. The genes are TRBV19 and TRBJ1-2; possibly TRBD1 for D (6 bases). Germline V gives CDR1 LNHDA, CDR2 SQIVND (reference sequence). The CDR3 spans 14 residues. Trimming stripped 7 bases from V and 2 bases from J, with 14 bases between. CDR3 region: CASKERGENYGYTF. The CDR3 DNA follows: TGTGCCAGTAAGGAGAGGGGGGAGAACTATGGCTACACCTTC.

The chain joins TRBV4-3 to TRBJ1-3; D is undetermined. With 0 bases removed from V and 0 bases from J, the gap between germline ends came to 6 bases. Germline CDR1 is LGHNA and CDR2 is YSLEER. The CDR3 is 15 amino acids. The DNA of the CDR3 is TGCGCCAGCAGCCAAGAACGAGGCTCTGGAAACACCATATATTTT. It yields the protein CASSQERGSGNTIYF.

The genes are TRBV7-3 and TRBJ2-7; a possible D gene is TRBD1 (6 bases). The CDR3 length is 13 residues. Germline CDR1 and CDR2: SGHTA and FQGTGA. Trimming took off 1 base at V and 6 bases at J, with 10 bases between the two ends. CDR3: CASSLKGVGEQYF. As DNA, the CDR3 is TGTGCCAGCAGCTTAAAGGGGGTGGGCGAGCAGTACTTC.

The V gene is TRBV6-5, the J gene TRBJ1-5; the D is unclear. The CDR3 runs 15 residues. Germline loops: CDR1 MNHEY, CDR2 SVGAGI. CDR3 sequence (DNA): TGTGCTACAAGGAGGGAGGGCAATAGCAATCAGCCCCAGCATTTT. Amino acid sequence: CATRREGNSNQPQHF.

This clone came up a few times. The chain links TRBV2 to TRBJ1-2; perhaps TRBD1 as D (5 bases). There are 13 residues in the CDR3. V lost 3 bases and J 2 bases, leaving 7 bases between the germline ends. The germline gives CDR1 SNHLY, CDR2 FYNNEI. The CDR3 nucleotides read TGTGCCAGCAGTGATGGGGGGAACTATGGCTACACCTTC. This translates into CASSDGGNYGYTF.